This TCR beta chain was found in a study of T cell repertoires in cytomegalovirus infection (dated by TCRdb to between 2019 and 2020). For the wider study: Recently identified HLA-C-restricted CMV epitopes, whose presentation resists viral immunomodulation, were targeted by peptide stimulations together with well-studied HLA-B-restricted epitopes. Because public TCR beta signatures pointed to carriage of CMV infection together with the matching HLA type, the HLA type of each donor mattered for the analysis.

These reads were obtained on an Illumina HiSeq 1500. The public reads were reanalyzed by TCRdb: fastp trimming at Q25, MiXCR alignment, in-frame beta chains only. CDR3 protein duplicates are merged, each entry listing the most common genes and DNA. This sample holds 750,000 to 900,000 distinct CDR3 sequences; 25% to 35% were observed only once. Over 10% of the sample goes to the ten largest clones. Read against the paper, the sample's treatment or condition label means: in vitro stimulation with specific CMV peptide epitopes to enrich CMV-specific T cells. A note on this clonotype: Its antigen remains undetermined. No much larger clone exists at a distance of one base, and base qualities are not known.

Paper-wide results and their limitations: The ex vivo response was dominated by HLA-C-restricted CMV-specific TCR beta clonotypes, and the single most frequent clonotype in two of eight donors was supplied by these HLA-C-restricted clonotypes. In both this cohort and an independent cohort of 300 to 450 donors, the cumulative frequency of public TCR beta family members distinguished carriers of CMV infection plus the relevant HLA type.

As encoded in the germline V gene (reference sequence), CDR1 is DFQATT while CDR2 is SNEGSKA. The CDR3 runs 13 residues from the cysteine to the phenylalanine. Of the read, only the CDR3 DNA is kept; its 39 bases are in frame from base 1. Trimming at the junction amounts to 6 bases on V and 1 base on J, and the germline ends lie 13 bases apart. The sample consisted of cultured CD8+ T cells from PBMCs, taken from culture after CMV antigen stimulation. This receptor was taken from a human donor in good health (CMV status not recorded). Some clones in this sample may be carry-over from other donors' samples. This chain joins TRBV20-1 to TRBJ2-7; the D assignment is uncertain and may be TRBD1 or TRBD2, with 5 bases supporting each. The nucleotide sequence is TGCAGTGCATTTACGGGACGGTCCTACGAGCAGTACTTC. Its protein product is CSAFTGRSYEQYF.